Listed below are T cell receptor beta chains from one sample, sequenced in a study of tumor-infiltrating lymphocytes in localized non-small cell lung cancer. The table came from immunoSEQ multiplex PCR; TCRdb's copy has only in-frame clones and leaves some out. The sample has fewer than 20,000 clones, approximately 73% seen once; the top ten hold roughly 4%. The sample taken for sequencing was lung tumor tissue. The receptors shown here come from a human donor with non-small cell lung cancer. The CDR3 runs from the conserved cysteine through the conserved F or W. The order of the fields is clone size, D gene, V gene, J gene, CDR3 DNA, CDR3 protein. A D gene is named only where the DNA matches it firmly. A row's size may be missing; if present it is once, few, many or a size class.

NA	NA	TRBV5-1	TRBJ2-3	TGCGCCAGCAGCTTGGGGCAAACAGATACGCAGTATTTT	CASSLGQTDTQYF
few	TRBD1	TRBV7-2	TRBJ1-5	TGTGCCAGCAGGAGGGGGCACGGTCAGCCCCAGCATTTT	CASRRGHGQPQHF
NA	NA	TRBV6-1	TRBJ2-7	TGTGCCAGCACGGCGTTAGACGAGCAGTACTTC	CASTALDEQYF
NA	NA	TRBV28	TRBJ2-2	TGTGCCAGCAGTTCCGCCCATGCGGGATTAGGCACCGGGGAGCTGTTTTTT	CASSSAHAGLGTGELFF
NA	NA	TRBV18	TRBJ2-7	TGTGCCAGCTCACCAACCCACGAGCAGTACTTC	CASSPTHEQYF
NA	NA	TRBV11-2	TRBJ2-3	TGTGCCAGCAGCTTAGATCTGCAGCGTTCGGATACGCAGTATTTT	CASSLDLQRSDTQYF
NA	NA	TRBV6-5	TRBJ2-7	TGTGCCAGCAGTTATAGCGAGGGGACCTACGAGCAGTACTTC	CASSYSEGTYEQYF
NA	NA	TRBV6-1	TRBJ2-7	TGTGCCAGCAGTGAGGACGGGGGGCTGGGCTCCTACGAGCAGTACTTC	CASSEDGGLGSYEQYF
NA	NA	TRBV4-2	TRBJ2-1	TGTGCCAGCAGCCAAGATGGGGAGAGGTTAGCCTACAATGAGCAGTTCTTC	CASSQDGERLAYNEQFF
NA	NA	TRBV6-5	TRBJ2-6	TGTGCCAGCAGCCGTGAGTCTGGGGCCAACGTCCTGACTTTC	CASSRESGANVLTF
NA	TRBD2	TRBV10-3	TRBJ2-2	TGTGCCATCAGCACTAGCGGGGGGGCCACCGGGGAGCTGTTTTTT	CAISTSGGATGELFF
NA	TRBD1	TRBV6-1	TRBJ1-3	TGTGCCAGCAGTGGGCGGAGAACAGGGGGTTCAGGCTCTGGAAACACCATATATTTT	CASSGRRTGGSGSGNTIYF
few	NA	TRBV4-1	TRBJ1-1	TGCGCCAGCAGCCAAGCTAAGTTTGGGGGGATCACTGAAGCTTTCTTT	CASSQAKFGGITEAFF
NA	TRBD1	TRBV7-2	TRBJ2-5	TGTGCCAGCAGCCGAAATCAGTTCGGGACAGGGCTGGAGACCCAGTACTTC	CASSRNQFGTGLETQYF
NA	NA	TRBV11-2	TRBJ2-2	TGTGCCAGCAGCTTAGGGGGGGCGATGGAGCCCGGGGAGCTGTTTTTT	CASSLGGAMEPGELFF
NA	NA	TRBV2	TRBJ1-5	TGTGCCACCGCATTATCCCCGGCCAATCAGCCCCAGCATTTT	CATALSPANQPQHF
NA	NA	TRBV19	TRBJ1-2	TGTGCCAGTACCTCAAGGGGCAGGGGTGACGGCTACACCTTC	CASTSRGRGDGYTF